The TCR beta chain under discussion was sequenced for a study of post-analysis software for immune sequencing data. General study results and limits: Batch-mates among the samples co-clustered strongly by F measure. Patients carried several TRBV segments more frequently than controls did, and TRBV5-6, TRBV5-1 and TRBV20-1 were among them.

Included in the TCR beta cDNA libraries were unique molecular identifiers. TCRdb reprocessed the PCR reads via MiXCR and lists one record per CDR3 protein. The table has roughly 570,000 distinct CDR3 sequences, around a third seen once. Remarks on this clonotype: Its target is unknown.

This CDR3 region has 16 residues. V usage is TRBV21-1 and J usage is TRBJ2-3; the table's D call, TRBD2, has no DNA check behind it. TRBV21-1 is a listed pseudogene. The origin of this receptor is a girl aged 2-17 years with multiple sclerosis. The sequenced material came from blood. CDR3 amino acids: CASIKTSGPSTDTQYF. For the CDR3, the DNA is TGTGCCAGCATAAAGACTAGCGGCCCTAGCACAGATACGCAGTATTTT.